The table lists the clone carrying this TCR beta chain with a few counts. Its antigen is currently unknown. This entry comes from a study of T cell repertoires in cytomegalovirus infection. Study overall: Used in the study were CMV epitopes, some recently identified and HLA-C-restricted, others well-studied and HLA-B-restricted. CMV infection together with matching HLA type was indicated by public TCR beta signatures.

Study-wide results and caveats: Identification of carriers of CMV plus the relevant HLA was performed using cumulative public TCR beta family frequency. There were HLA-C-restricted CMV-specific TCR beta clonotypes dominating the ex vivo response.

The CDR3 extends over 15 amino acids. The germline V gene encodes CDR1 LNHDA and CDR2 SQIVND (reference sequence). V was shortened by 3 bases and J by 0 bases, with 11 bases between the two germline ends. One entry per CDR3 protein results from TCRdb running MiXCR on the reads. The sample includes roughly 920,000 distinct CDR3 sequences, 31% of them seen just once. The sequence came from a human donor in good health (CMV status not recorded). Some clones in this sample may be carry-over from other donors' samples. This chain uses TRBV19 with TRBJ1-2, with D maybe TRBD1 (6 bases). The sample here was cultured CD8+ T cells from PBMCs, taken from culture after CMV antigen stimulation. CDR3 sequence (DNA): TGTGCCAGTAGTATTGGGGGCAGCCCTAACTATGGCTACACCTTC. It codes for CASSIGGSPNYGYTF.